A selection of T cell receptor beta chains follows, all from one sample in a study of T cells in localized non-small cell lung cancer. Clones were sequenced by immunoSEQ multiplex PCR, and TCRdb holds only the in-frame ones, with some missing. The data show under 95,000 clones, 80% seen once. Source: peripheral blood, taken before any cancer treatment. Source of these receptors: a female donor over 55 with stage I lung adenocarcinoma. Both conserved end residues are part of each CDR3. D genes are given only for firm matches. Not all rows give a size; the values are once, few, many and, for expanded clones, a class.

j_gene	abundance	len	d_gene	v_gene	CDR3aa	CDR3nt
TRBJ1-1	NA	16	TRBD1	TRBV2	CASWGTGNLMNTEAFF	TGTGCCAGCTGGGGGACAGGAAATTTAATGAACACTGAAGCTTTCTTT
TRBJ1-2	once	16	TRBD1	TRBV2	CASSLKGGQVFYGYTF	TGTGCCAGCAGTTTAAAGGGGGGACAGGTTTTCTATGGCTACACCTTC
TRBJ2-7	NA	14	NA	TRBV6-1	CASRRVASSYEQYF	TGTGCCAGCCGGCGGGTGGCTAGCTCCTACGAGCAGTACTTC
TRBJ2-7	NA	15	NA	TRBV12-5	CASGLVRRGAYEQYF	TGTGCTAGTGGTTTGGTCCGTCGGGGTGCCTACGAGCAGTACTTC
TRBJ2-1	NA	18	TRBD2	TRBV4-2	CASSQVRTSGRRSDEQFF	TGTGCCAGCAGCCAAGTACGGACTAGCGGGAGAAGAAGCGATGAGCAGTTCTTC
TRBJ2-1	NA	15	TRBD1	TRBV7-2	CASSARDRGYNEQFF	TGTGCCAGCAGCGCCCGGGACAGGGGCTACAATGAGCAGTTCTTC
TRBJ2-7	NA	14	NA	TRBV2	CASSFSRVGYEQYF	TGTGCCAGCAGTTTCAGCAGGGTTGGCTACGAGCAGTACTTC
TRBJ2-5	NA	13	NA	TRBV5-4	CASSPLPRETQYF	TGTGCCAGCAGCCCCCTGCCGCGGGAGACCCAGTACTTC
TRBJ2-7	once	14	TRBD1	TRBV19	CASRPRDRAYEQYF	TGTGCCAGTAGGCCCCGGGACAGGGCCTACGAGCAGTACTTC
TRBJ1-4	NA	15	TRBD1	TRBV7-9	CASSLDRGGGEKLFF	TGTGCCAGCAGCTTAGACAGGGGAGGCGGTGAAAAACTGTTTTTT
TRBJ2-1	NA	14	NA	TRBV28	CASSIRTRHNEQFF	TGTGCCAGCAGCATACGAACTAGACATAATGAGCAGTTCTTC
TRBJ2-1	once	14	TRBD2	TRBV2	CASSPGTSGNEQFF	TGTGCCAGCTCACCTGGGACTAGCGGTAATGAGCAGTTCTTC
TRBJ2-2	NA	17	NA	TRBV11-2	CASSLDKYRVNTGELFF	TGTGCCAGCAGCTTAGATAAGTACAGGGTGAACACCGGGGAGCTGTTTTTT
TRBJ2-3	NA	15	TRBD1	TRBV9	CASSQWTGGSDTQYF	TGTGCCAGCAGCCAGTGGACAGGGGGTTCAGATACGCAGTATTTT
TRBJ1-1	NA	15	NA	TRBV11-1	CASSFGGAGNTEAFF	TGTGCCAGCAGCTTCGGAGGGGCGGGGAACACTGAAGCTTTCTTT
TRBJ1-5	NA	15	TRBD1	TRBV6-1	CASNPGGISNQPQHF	TGTGCCAGCAATCCAGGGGGCATTAGCAATCAGCCCCAGCATTTT
TRBJ1-1	NA	17	TRBD1	TRBV5-1	CASSYSGQGKLNTEAFF	TGCGCCAGCAGCTATAGCGGACAGGGAAAGCTGAACACTGAAGCTTTCTTT
TRBJ2-3	NA	14	NA	TRBV10-3	CATKGSSATDTQYF	TGTGCCACCAAGGGCTCTAGCGCCACAGATACGCAGTATTTT
TRBJ1-1	NA	19	NA	TRBV7-9	CASSLSERVWGESFAEAFF	TGTGCCAGCAGCTTAAGTGAGAGGGTTTGGGGCGAAAGTTTCGCTGAAGCTTTCTTT
TRBJ2-3	NA	15	NA	TRBV18	CASAKDSQSTDTQYF	TGTGCCAGCGCAAAGGACTCGCAGAGCACAGATACGCAGTATTTT